This T cell receptor beta chain was sequenced during a study of cytomegalovirus exposure and HLA in healthy donors. Study observations and caveats: As was reported, the classifier diagnosed cytomegalovirus status with high specificity and sensitivity. Sequencing likely produced, as an artifact, a cluster of highly shared sequence variants.

The CDR3 spans 14 residues. Germline V gives CDR1 SEHNR, CDR2 FQNEAQ (reference sequence). V was pared by 5 bases and J by 7 bases, with 7 bases of the junction left unmatched. The PCR had 60 Vbeta and 13 Jbeta primers. Assay used: immunoSEQ multiplex PCR; TCRdb lists only in-frame clones, some missing. The sample has 150,000 to 200,000 clones, under 85% seen once; the top ten hold about 4%. Those who donated were healthy bone marrow donors. Worth noting for this clone: Its antigen is undetermined. Other DNA variants within this sample encode the same CDR3.

Sequenced: PBMCs. This rearrangement joins TRBV7-9 to TRBJ1-5, with 8 positions matching TRBD1. The receptor was derived from a man over 45 in good health and CMV-seropositive. CDR3 protein: CASSPGQGGQPQHF. CDR3 bases: TGTGCCAGCAGCCCCGGACAGGGAGGCCAGCCCCAGCATTTT.